These T cell receptor beta chains were read from a single sample in a study of cytomegalovirus exposure and HLA in healthy donors. Data came from immunoSEQ multiplex PCR; TCRdb stores just in-frame clones and leaves some out. Among 65,000 to 90,000 clones, approximately 81% were seen once, and the ten largest hold approximately 8.9%. The sample taken for sequencing was PBMCs. The receptors come from a middle-aged woman in good health and CMV-seropositive. The CDR3 runs from the conserved cysteine through the conserved F or W.

V gene | CDR3 protein
TRBV30 | CAWRKLGTGGGYTF
TRBV5-5 | CASSRRGPYEQYF
TRBV20-1 | CSASRRYGYTF
TRBV19 | CASSPTTGAGDEKLFF
TRBV27 | CASSLYRDTGELFF
TRBV6-5 | CASSSASAGSYNEQFF
TRBV9 | CASSARVNYGYTF
TRBV7-7 | CASSSHMNTEAFF
TRBV7-2 | CASSLGGGGYEQYF
TRBV10-2 | CASRHGKTSGLADTQYF
TRBV7-2 | CASSGQGSAYEQYF
TRBV5-4 | CASSWTGRPNEKLFF
TRBV5-1 | CASSTGQVEVDIQYF
TRBV6-1 | CASRTSGGTYEQYF
TRBV6-5 | CASSYSGTGPYEQYF
TRBV4-3 | CASSQDGTGTDTQYF
TRBV27 | CASSLSGTGGNEKLFF
TRBV7-9 | CASSKDSYEQYF
TRBV27 | CASSVIGNEQFF
TRBV19 | CASSFASGSYGYTF
TRBV27 | CASSVQGWNEQFF
TRBV5-6 | CASSLAGGGQETQYF
TRBV7-9 | CASSPGGQGGYTF
TRBV6-5 | CASRTTFDGELFF
TRBV6-5 | CAAYRDKNTIYF
TRBV5-1 | CASSFGQDYEQYF
TRBV21-1 | CASSKDRGLANPLHRPSTDTQYF
TRBV5-4 | CATQVQGDTEAFF
TRBV7-2 | CASSLTLTGIISNQPQHF
TRBV7-9 | CASSWDRSYEQYF
TRBV21-1 | CARDRGCTEAFF
TRBV29-1 | CSVEGDRGETQYF
TRBV6-5 | CASSSPGQGAYEQYF
TRBV28 | CASSSQVGANVLTF
TRBV13 | CASRFRGDEQYF
TRBV10-3 | CATSDGGGRYQETQYF
TRBV6-1 | CASSVETDRPQHF
TRBV7-9 | CASAFFPERETQYF
TRBV18 | CASSPGEQGAGGYTF
TRBV4-3 | CASSQGQSNTQYF
TRBV30 | CAWSTGSYGYTF
TRBV6-1 | CASTRVTTYEQYF
TRBV25-1 | CASSVQSYEQYF
TRBV2 | CASSRGEAATGNTIYF
TRBV19 | CASSTSAGTGWDLRNQPQHF
TRBV19 | CASSIQGGSANEKLFF
TRBV19 | CASSIVENQETQYF
TRBV6-1 | CASSELQTSYNEQFF
TRBV5-4 | CASSPGTSGGGMGETQYF
TRBV28 | CAGSGGGWTEAFF
TRBV10-3 | CATSWEGFRDTQYF
TRBV5-4 | CASSSSTAPYSGANVLTF
TRBV15 | CATSEAGGSGNTIYF
TRBV28 | CASSFAAASSYEQYF
TRBV7-9 | CASSLDSVSNEQFF
TRBV5-1 | CASSFEGTDTQYF
TRBV4-2 | CASSQARGNYEQYF
TRBV10-3 | CATRTSGGPKYNEQFF
TRBV5-1 | CASSFSTGAYEQYF
TRBV6-1 | CASSEWTVVNEKLFF